This T cell receptor (beta chain) emerged from a study of CD4 T cell repertoires in COVID-19. Study-wide background: Relabeled CFSE-low cells, IL-2-expanded for approximately eleven days, met spikes from other coronaviruses.

Recombinant SARS-CoV-2 spike or nucleoprotein, presented by autologous monocytes, stimulated the CFSE-labeled cells. The germline V gene encodes CDR1 MDHEN and CDR2 SYDVKM. Trimming took off 0 bases at V and 7 bases at J, with 3 bases between the two ends. This CDR3 is built from 11 residues. Of note for this clone: What it binds is unknown.

The table came from immunoSEQ multiplex PCR; TCRdb's copy has only in-frame clones and leaves some out. The data hold about 650 clones, with around 25% observed a single time. Whole-study findings and limits: Several top expanded SARS-CoV-2-reactive clonotypes were shared by two or three memory subsets. Some SARS-CoV-2 clonotypes, between roughly 6 and 25%, recurred in SARS-CoV and/or HKU1 cultures.

The receptor was isolated from a human donor who had COVID-19. The material sequenced was central memory CD4+ T cells, cultured in vitro, taken after recovery from COVID-19. The chain uses TRBV28 and TRBJ1-1, with unresolved D. The CDR3: CASSLWGEAFF. Here the CDR3 DNA reads TGTGCCAGCAGTTTATGGGGTGAAGCTTTCTTT.